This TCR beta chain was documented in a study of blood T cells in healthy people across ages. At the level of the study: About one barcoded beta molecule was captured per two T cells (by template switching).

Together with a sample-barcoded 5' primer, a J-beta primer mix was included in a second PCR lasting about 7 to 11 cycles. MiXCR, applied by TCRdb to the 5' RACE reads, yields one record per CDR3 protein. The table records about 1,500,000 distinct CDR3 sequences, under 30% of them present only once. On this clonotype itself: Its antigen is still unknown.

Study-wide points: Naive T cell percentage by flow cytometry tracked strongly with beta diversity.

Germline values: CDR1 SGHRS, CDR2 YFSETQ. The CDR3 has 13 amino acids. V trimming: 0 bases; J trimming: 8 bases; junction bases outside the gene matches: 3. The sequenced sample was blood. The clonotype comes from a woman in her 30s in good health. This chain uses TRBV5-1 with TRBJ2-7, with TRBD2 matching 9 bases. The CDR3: CASSLGLAGKQYF. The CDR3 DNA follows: TGCGCCAGCAGCTTGGGGCTAGCGGGGAAGCAGTACTTC.